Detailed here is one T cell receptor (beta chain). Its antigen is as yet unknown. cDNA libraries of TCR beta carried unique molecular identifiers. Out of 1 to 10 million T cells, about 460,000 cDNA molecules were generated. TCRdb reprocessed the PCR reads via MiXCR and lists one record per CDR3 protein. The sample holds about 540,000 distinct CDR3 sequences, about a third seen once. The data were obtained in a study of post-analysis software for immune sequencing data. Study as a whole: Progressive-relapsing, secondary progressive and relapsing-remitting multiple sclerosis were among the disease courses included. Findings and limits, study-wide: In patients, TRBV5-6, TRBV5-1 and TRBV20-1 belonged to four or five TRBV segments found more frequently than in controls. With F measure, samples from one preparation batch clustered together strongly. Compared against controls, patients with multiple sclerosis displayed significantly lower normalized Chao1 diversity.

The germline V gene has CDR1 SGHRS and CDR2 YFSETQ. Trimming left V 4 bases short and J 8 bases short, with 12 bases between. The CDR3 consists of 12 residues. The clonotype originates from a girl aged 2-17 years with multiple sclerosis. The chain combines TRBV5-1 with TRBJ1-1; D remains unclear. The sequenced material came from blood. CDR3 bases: TGCGCCAGCAGCAAAATACAGAGAGAAGCTTTCTTT. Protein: CASSKIQREAFF.